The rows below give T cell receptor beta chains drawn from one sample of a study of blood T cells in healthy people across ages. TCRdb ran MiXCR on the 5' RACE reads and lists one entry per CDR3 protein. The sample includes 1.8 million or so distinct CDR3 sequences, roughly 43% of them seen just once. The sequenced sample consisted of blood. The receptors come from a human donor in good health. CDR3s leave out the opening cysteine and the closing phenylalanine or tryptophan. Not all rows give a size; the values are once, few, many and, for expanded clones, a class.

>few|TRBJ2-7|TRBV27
ASSPWDGTYEQY
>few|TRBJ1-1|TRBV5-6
ASSLAPPATEAF
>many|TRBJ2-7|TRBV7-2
ASSQDILSEQY
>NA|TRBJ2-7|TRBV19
ASRGSPDSYEQY
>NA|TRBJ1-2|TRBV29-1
SGQRGTGAGYT
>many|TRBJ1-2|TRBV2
ASSGQGTNYGYT
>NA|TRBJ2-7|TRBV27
ASTPYGTGYYEQY
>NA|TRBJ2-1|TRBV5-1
ASSPPGTGGDEQF
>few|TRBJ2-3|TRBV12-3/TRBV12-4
ASSLGRGLSAQY
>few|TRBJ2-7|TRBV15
ATGGTAYEQY
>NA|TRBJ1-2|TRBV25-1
ASSEYLGQGNYGYT
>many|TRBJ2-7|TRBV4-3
ASSQGTERSYEQY
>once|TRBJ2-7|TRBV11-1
ASSPFSPGQGLYEQY
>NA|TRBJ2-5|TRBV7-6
ASSLGAQGLAREQY
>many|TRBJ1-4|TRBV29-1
SVWWQEKLF
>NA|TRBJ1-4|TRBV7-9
ASSWGQGTTNEKLF
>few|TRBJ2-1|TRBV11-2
ASEYQAGQWGEQF
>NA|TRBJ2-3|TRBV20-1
SADPTSGGAGTQY
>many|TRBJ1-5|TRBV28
ASSGPRHSNQPQH
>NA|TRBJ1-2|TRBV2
ASSAEPIGRGYT
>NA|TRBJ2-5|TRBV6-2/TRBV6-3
ASSYGDSRKIQY
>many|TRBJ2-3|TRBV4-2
ASSQGRGSDTQY
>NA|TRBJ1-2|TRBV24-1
ATSGGGDAYGYT
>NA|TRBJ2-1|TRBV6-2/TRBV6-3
ASTGGAPYNEQF
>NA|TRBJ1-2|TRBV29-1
SVEDLAWGGYT
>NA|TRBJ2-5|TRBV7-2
ASSLGPSQQY
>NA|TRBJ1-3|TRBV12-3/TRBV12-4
ASKSGTGGSGNTIY
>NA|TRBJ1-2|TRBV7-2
ASSPPGFWGYT
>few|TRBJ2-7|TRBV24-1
ATSDGGTGTYEQY
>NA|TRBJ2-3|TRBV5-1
AGILGDTQY
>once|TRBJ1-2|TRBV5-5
ASSLVKTGIDGYT
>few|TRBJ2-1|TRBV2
AGNREVVYNEQF
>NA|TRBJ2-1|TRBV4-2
ASSQEVLTTNHNEQF
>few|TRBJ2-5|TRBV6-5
ANSYSGPSAETQY
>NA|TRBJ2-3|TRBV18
ASSPDRGKDTQY
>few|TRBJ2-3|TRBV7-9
ASSLRFVGRAGTDTQY
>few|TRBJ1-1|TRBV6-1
ATKRQGLTEAF
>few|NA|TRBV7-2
ASSPQSSYNEQY
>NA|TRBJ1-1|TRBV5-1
ASSLGIHIF
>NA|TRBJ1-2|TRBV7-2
ASSLYPGQGYT
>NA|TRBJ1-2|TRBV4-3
ASSQAFSPDILT
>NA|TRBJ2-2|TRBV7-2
ASSPLDRGELF
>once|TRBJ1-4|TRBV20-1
SARDWGGSEKLF
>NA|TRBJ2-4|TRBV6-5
ASGDRIGANIQY
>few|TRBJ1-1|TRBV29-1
SVEAVRTEAF
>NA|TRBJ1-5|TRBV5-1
ASSLRGQPNQPQH
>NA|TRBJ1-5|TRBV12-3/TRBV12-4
ASSFAASNQPQH
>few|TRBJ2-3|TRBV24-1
ATSELGQGGTDTQY
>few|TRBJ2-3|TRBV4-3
ASSPLDSTDTQY
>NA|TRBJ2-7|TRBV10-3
AISESLAGGLYEQY
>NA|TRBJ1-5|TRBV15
ATSNIGGGNQPQH
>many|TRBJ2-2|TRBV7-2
ASSLVGNTGELF
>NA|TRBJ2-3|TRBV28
ATVKGGADTQY
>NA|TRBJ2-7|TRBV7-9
ASSFVRLAEEQY
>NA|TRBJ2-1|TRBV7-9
ASSLGWDRLYNEQF